This T cell receptor beta chain is from a study of blood T cells in healthy people across ages. Across the study: Per every two T cells, about one barcoded beta molecule was captured by template switching. Whole-study results and caveats: Roughly linear declines in TCR beta diversity per million T cells occurred with age.

Then a second PCR, running about 7 to 11 cycles, was carried out with a sample-barcoded 5' primer and a J-beta primer mix. TCRdb re-analysed the 5' RACE reads in MiXCR, keeping a single row per CDR3 protein. The data hold about 1,500,000 distinct CDR3 sequences, with around 39% observed a single time. V shed 1 base, J shed 1 base, and the junction held 2 bases outside the gene matches. The CDR3 is 15 amino acids. Germline-derived CDR1 and CDR2 are DFQATT and SNEGSKA (reference sequence). This clonotype appeared a few times. Its antigen is unknown. The chain combines TRBV20-1 with TRBJ2-5, with 11 bases that match TRBD2. Sequenced material: blood. This sequence originates from a woman aged 18-29 years in good health. DNA of the CDR3: TGCAGTGCTAGAGGACTAGCGGGGTTCCAAGAGACCCAGTACTTC. It encodes CSARGLAGFQETQYF.